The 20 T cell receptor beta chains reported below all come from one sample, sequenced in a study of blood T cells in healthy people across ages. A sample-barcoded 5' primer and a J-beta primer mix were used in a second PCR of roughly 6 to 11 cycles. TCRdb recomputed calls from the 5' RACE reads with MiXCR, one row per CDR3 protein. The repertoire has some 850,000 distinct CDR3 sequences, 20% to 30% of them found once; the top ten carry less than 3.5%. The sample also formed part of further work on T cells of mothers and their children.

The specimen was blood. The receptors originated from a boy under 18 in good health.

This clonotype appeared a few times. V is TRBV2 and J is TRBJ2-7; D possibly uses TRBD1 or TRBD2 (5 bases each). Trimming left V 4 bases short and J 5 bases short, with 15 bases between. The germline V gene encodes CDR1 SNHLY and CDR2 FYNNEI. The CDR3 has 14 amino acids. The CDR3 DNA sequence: TGTGCCAGCAGTGTCCAGAGGGGCTTGAACGAGCAGTACTTC. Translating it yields CASSVQRGLNEQYF.

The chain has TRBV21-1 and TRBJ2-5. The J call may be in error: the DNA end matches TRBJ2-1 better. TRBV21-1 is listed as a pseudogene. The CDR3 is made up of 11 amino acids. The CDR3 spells CVSSTTETQFF. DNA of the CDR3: TGTGTCAGCAGCACGACGGAGACCCAGTTCTTC.

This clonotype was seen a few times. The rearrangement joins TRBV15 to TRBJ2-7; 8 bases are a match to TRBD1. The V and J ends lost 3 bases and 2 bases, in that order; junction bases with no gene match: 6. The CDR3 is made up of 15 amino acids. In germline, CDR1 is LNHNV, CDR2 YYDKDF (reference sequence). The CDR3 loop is CATSSDGTGAYEQYF. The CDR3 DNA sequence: TGTGCCACCAGCAGCGATGGGACAGGAGCCTACGAGCAGTACTTC.

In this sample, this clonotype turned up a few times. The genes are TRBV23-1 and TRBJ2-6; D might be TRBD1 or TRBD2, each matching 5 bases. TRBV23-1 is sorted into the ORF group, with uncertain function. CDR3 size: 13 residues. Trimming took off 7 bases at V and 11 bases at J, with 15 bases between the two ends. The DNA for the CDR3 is TGCGCCAGCAATACAGGTCCCGGGGACGTCCTGACTTTC. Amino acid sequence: CASNTGPGDVLTF.

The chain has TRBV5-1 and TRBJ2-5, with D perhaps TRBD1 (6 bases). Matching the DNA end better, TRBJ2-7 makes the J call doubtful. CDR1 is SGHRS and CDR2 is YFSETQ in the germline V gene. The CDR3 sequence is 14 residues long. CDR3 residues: CASQRGGPPYEQYF. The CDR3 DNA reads TGCGCCAGCCAAAGAGGGGGTCCCCCCTACGAGCAGTACTTC.

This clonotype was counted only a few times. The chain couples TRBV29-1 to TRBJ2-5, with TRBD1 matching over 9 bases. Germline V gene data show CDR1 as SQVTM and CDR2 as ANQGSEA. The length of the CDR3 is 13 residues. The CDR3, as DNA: TGCACCGCTCCGGGACAGGGACCCTACGGGCAGTACTTC. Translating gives CTAPGQGPYGQYF.

DNA for the CDR3: TGCAGTGCTAGGATCGGGCTAGAAAACACAGATACGCAGTATTTT. Translating it yields CSARIGLENTDTQYF. This sequence joins TRBV20-1 and TRBJ2-3; no clear D gene. The CDR3 consists of 15 residues. Germline V CDR1 and CDR2: DFQATT, SNEGSKA (reference sequence). V lost 3 bases and J 2 bases, leaving 15 bases between the germline ends.

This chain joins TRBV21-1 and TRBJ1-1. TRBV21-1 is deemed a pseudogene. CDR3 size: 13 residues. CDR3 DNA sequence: TGTGCCAGCAGCAAAGCCCTGAACACTGAAGCTTTCTTT. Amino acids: CASSKALNTEAFF.

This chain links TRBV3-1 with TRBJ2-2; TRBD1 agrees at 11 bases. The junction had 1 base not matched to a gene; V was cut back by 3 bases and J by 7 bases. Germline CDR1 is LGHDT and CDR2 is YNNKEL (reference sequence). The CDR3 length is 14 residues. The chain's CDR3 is CASSQGQGVGELFF. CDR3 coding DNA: TGTGCCAGCAGCCAGGGACAGGGGGTCGGGGAGCTGTTTTTT.

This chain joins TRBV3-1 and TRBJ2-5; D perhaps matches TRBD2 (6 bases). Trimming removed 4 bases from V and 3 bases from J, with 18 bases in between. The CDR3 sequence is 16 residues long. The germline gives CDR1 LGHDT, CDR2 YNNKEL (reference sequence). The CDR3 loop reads CASSPGGGLFKETQYF. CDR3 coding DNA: TGTGCCAGCAGCCCCGGAGGCGGACTATTTAAAGAGACCCAGTACTTC.

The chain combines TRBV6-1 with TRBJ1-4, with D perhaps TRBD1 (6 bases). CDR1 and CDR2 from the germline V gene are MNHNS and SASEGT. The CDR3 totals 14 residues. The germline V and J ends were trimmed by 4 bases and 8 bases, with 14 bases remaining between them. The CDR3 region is CASSGGAGKEKLFF. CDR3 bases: TGTGCCAGCAGTGGGGGGGCAGGGAAGGAAAAACTGTTTTTT.

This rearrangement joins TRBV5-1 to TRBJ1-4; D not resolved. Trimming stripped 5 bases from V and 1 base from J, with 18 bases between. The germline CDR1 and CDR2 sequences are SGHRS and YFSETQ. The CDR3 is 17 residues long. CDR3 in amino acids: CASSRPYGPETNEKLFF. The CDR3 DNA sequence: TGCGCCAGCAGTCGTCCCTACGGCCCAGAAACTAATGAAAAACTGTTTTTT.

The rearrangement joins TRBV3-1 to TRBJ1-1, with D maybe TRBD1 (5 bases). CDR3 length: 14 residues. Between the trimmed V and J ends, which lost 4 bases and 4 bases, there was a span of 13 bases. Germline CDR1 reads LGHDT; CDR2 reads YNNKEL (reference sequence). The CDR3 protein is CASSLEPGGTEAFF. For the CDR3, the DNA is TGTGCCAGCAGCCTGGAGCCGGGGGGCACTGAAGCTTTCTTT.

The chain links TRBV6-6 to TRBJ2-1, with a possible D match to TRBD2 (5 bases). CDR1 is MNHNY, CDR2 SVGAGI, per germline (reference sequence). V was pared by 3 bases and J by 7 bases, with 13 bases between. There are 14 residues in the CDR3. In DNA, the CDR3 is TGTGCCAGCAGTTATTTTAGGACTGAGAATGAGCAGTTCTTC. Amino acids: CASSYFRTENEQFF.

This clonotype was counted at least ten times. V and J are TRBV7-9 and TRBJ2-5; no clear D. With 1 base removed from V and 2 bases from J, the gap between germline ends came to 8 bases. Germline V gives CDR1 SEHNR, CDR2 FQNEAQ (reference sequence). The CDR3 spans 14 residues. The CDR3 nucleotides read TGTGCCAGCAGCTTAGTTGGACGTCAAGAGACCCAGTACTTC. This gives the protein CASSLVGRQETQYF.

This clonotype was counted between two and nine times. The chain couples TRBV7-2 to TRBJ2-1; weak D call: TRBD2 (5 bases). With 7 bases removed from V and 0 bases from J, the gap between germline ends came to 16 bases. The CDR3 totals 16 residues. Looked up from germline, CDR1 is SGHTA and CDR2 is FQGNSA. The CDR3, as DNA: TGTGCCAGCATCGAGGGTCCCGGAAACTCCTACAATGAGCAGTTCTTC. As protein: CASIEGPGNSYNEQFF.

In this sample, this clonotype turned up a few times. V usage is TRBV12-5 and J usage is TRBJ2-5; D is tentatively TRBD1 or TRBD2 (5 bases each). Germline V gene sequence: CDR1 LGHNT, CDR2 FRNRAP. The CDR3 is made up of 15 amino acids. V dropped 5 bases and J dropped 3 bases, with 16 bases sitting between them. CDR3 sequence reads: CASGPPSRGEETQYF. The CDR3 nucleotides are TGTGCTAGTGGTCCTCCGTCTCGGGGCGAAGAGACCCAGTACTTC.

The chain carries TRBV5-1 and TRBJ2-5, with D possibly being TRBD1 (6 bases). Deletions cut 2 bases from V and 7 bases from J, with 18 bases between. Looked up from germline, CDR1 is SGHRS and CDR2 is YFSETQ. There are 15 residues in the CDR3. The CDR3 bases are TGCGCCAGCAGCTTCCGGACAGATGGGTCAGGGACCCAGTACTTC. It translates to CASSFRTDGSGTQYF.

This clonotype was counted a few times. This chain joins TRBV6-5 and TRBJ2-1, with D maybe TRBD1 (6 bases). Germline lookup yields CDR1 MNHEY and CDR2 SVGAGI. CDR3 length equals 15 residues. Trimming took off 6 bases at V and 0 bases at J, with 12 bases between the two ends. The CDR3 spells CASSRQAYSYNEQFF. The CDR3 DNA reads TGTGCCAGCAGCAGACAGGCCTACTCCTACAATGAGCAGTTCTTC.

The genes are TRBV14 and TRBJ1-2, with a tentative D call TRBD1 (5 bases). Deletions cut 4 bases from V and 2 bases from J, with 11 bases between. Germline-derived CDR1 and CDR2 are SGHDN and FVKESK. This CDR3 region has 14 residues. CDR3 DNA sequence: TGTGCCAGCAGCCCGGGACGGATCAACTATGGCTACACCTTC. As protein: CASSPGRINYGYTF.